These 25 T cell receptor beta chains were sequenced from one sample in a study of cytomegalovirus exposure and HLA in healthy donors. It was with 60 Vbeta and 13 Jbeta primers that the PCR ran. TCRdb's table, derived via immunoSEQ multiplex PCR, lists solely in-frame clones and lacks some. This table holds some 150,000 clones, about 62% found once. The sample taken for sequencing was PBMCs. The receptor set was obtained from a man aged 35 to 55 in good health and CMV-seronegative.

This chain joins TRBV19 and TRBJ1-2; D perhaps matches TRBD1 (6 bases). CDR1 is LNHDA and CDR2 is SQIVND in the germline V gene (reference sequence). V was pared by 1 base and J by 6 bases, with 15 bases between. This CDR3 spans 15 amino acids. CDR3 loop: CASSIAGVRADGYTF. The CDR3 DNA follows: TGTGCCAGTAGTATAGCAGGGGTGCGAGCGGATGGCTACACCTTC.

The rearrangement uses TRBV30 and TRBJ2-3; 7 nucleotides align to TRBD2. Germline CDR1 GTSNPN, CDR2 SVGIG (reference sequence). The CDR3 runs 17 residues. V was pared by 0 bases and J by 2 bases, with 11 bases of the junction left unmatched. The CDR3 loop reads CAWSVAREATFTDTQYF. In nucleotides, the CDR3 is TGTGCCTGGAGTGTTGCCCGGGAGGCAACCTTCACAGATACGCAGTATTTT. Full variable domain (outside the CDR3, taken from reference TRBV30 and TRBJ2-3): SQTIHQWPATLVQPVGSPLSLECTVEGTSNPNLYWYRQAAGRGLQLLFYSVGIGQISSEVPQNLSASRPQDRQFILSSKKLLLSDSGFYLCAWSVAREATFTDTQYFGPGTRLTVL.

The chain uses TRBV7-9 and TRBJ2-2; TRBD1 is a possible D gene (6 bases). Germline-derived CDR1 and CDR2 are SEHNR and FQNEAQ (reference sequence). Trimming cost V 5 bases and J 0 bases, with 10 bases left between them. This CDR3 contains 15 residues. CDR3 region: CASSRDIPNTGELFF. In DNA, the CDR3 is TGTGCCAGCAGCCGGGACATCCCGAACACCGGGGAGCTGTTTTTT.

The rearrangement joins TRBV7-2 to TRBJ1-2; D is ambiguous. CDR3 length: 14 amino acids. Trimming took 1 base from V and 4 from J, leaving 10 bases between them. Germline CDR1 reads SGHTA; CDR2 reads FQGNSA. In DNA, the CDR3 is TGTGCCAGCAGCTTAGACCAGGCTTCCTATGGCTACACCTTC. It yields the protein CASSLDQASYGYTF.

V usage is TRBV19 and J usage is TRBJ2-2; 14 nucleotides line up with TRBD2. CDR3 length: 16 residues. Trimming cost V 6 bases and J 6 bases; bases outside gene matches: 6. Germline assignment: CDR1 LNHDA and CDR2 SQIVND (reference sequence). CDR3 amino acids: CASSKTSGGASGELFF. The CDR3 nucleotides are TGTGCCAGTAGCAAGACTAGCGGGGGGGCCTCCGGGGAGCTGTTTTTT.

There are a few counts of this clone. V usage is TRBV5-1 and J usage is TRBJ1-1, with D hard to call. The V gene lost 0 bases and the J gene lost 0 bases, with 9 bases spanning the gap. Germline-derived CDR1 and CDR2 are SGHRS and YFSETQ. This CDR3 spans 15 amino acids. The CDR3: CASSLERSMNTEAFF. The CDR3, as DNA: TGCGCCAGCAGCTTGGAGAGATCGATGAACACTGAAGCTTTCTTT.

The rearrangement joins TRBV9 to TRBJ2-7, with 10 bases fitting TRBD1. V was pared by 3 bases and J by 6 bases, with 9 bases of the junction left unmatched. The CDR3 runs 15 residues. The germline V gene encodes CDR1 SGDLS and CDR2 YYNGEE. The CDR3 sequence is CASSARTGGGSEQYF. The CDR3, as DNA: TGTGCCAGCAGCGCCCGGACAGGGGGGGGTAGCGAGCAGTACTTC.

This chain connects TRBV7-2 to TRBJ2-2, with 8 bases aligning to TRBD1. Germline V CDR1 and CDR2: SGHTA, FQGNSA. This CDR3 has 16 residues. V lost 2 bases and J lost 1; bases outside the gene matches: 3. This chain's CDR3 is CASSLFGQGNTGELFF. In DNA, the CDR3 is TGTGCCAGCAGCTTATTTGGACAGGGGAACACCGGGGAGCTGTTTTTT.

This chain connects TRBV10-3 to TRBJ2-1; 14 positions agree with TRBD2. The CDR3 is made up of 15 amino acids. V shed 5 bases and J 9 bases; nucleotides not matched to a gene: 6. Germline V gene lookup returns CDR1 ENHRY and CDR2 SYGVKD. This CDR3 is CAISLGLAGESEQFF. CDR3 coding DNA: TGTGCCATCAGTTTGGGACTAGCGGGAGAGAGTGAGCAGTTCTTC.

The DNA for the CDR3 is TGTGCCAGCAGCGTATTGATGGGGCCTCCAACTCCGTACGAGCAGTACTTC. This sequence encodes CASSVLMGPPTPYEQYF. This chain joins TRBV9 and TRBJ2-7; D might be TRBD1 (5 bases). The germline CDR1 and CDR2 sequences are SGDLS and YYNGEE. The CDR3 is 17 amino acids. The ends were cut back, 1 base at V and 4 bases at J, with 21 bases in the middle.

The V and J genes are TRBV27 and TRBJ2-5; 12 bases map to TRBD2. The J segment lost 5 bases and the V segment lost 4 bases, leaving 5 bases of the junction unmatched. This CDR3 has 15 amino acids. Germline assignment: CDR1 MNHEY and CDR2 SMNVEV (reference sequence). Here the CDR3 reads CASSSGLAGPETQYF. The CDR3 region has the DNA TGTGCCAGCAGTTCGGGACTAGCGGGTCCGGAGACCCAGTACTTC.

The rearrangement joins TRBV6-1 to TRBJ2-1; 11 nucleotides agree with TRBD2. The trim removed 0 bases at V and 12 bases at J, leaving 7 bases unmatched. Germline V gene data show CDR1 as MNHNS and CDR2 as SASEGT. This CDR3 has 15 amino acids. This CDR3 reads CASSEAGTSGSPQFF. The DNA of the CDR3 is TGTGCCAGCAGTGAAGCAGGGACTAGCGGAAGCCCGCAGTTCTTC.

The J gene is TRBJ2-3, the V gene TRBV5-1; no reliable D call. The CDR3 length is 12 residues. Per germline, CDR1 SGHRS and CDR2 YFSETQ. V lost 2 bases and J 6 bases, leaving 7 bases between the germline ends. For the CDR3, the DNA is TGCGCCAGCAGCTTCCCCGCGGATACGCAGTATTTT. Its translation is CASSFPADTQYF. Complete variable domain (other parts from reference TRBV5-1 and TRBJ2-3): KAGVTQTPRYLIKTRGQQVTLSCSPISGHRSVSWYQQTPGQGLQFLFEYFSETQRNKGNFPGRFSGRQFSNSRSEMNVSTLELGDSALYLCASSFPADTQYFGPGTRLTVL.

Only one count was recorded for this clone. V is TRBV4-1 and J is TRBJ1-3, with D tentatively TRBD1 (6 bases). Looked up from germline, CDR1 is MGHRA and CDR2 is YSYEKL. Trimming shortened V by 6 bases and J by 0 bases, and 9 bases separated the two germline ends. This CDR3 is built from 14 residues. For the CDR3, the DNA is TGCGCCAGCAGTCAGGGGAACTCTGGAAACACCATATATTTT. This translates into CASSQGNSGNTIYF.

The chain is built from TRBV18 and TRBJ2-3, with 8 bases identical to TRBD2. The junction had 7 bases not matched to a gene; V was cut back by 3 bases and J by 2 bases. Germline V gene data show CDR1 as KGHSH and CDR2 as LQKENI. The CDR3 is made up of 16 amino acids. CDR3 in amino acids: CASSPRRGDITDTQYF. CDR3 in DNA: TGTGCCAGCTCACCTCGGCGGGGGGACATCACAGATACGCAGTATTTT.

This clone occurred once. The chain has TRBV7-2 and TRBJ2-7; D might be TRBD1 (5 bases). The V and J ends lost 1 base and 5 bases respectively, with 15 bases between them. The germline gives CDR1 SGHTA, CDR2 FQGNSA. This CDR3 spans 15 amino acids. CDR3 coding DNA: TGTGCCAGCAGCTTAGTCTGGGGCCCTGGGAACGAGCAGTACTTC. Translating it yields CASSLVWGPGNEQYF.

V and J are TRBV5-1 and TRBJ2-1; no clear D gene. The CDR3 runs 14 residues. Trimming left V 0 bases short and J 2 bases short, with 6 bases between. Germline V gene sequence: CDR1 SGHRS, CDR2 YFSETQ. In nucleotides, the CDR3 is TGCGCCAGCAGCTTGGTGGCAGCCTACAATGAGCAGTTCTTC. Its protein is CASSLVAAYNEQFF.

As concerns this clone: One junction end does not reproduce the germline sequence, and a read error may be involved. The chain is built from TRBV7-9 and TRBJ1-4; no reliable D call. The germline gives CDR1 SEHNR, CDR2 FQNEAQ (reference sequence). This CDR3 has 14 amino acids. This CDR3 reads CSSSEAELGEKLFF. CDR3 DNA sequence: TGTTCCAGCAGCGAGGCAGAGTTGGGTGAAAAACTGTTTTTT.

The rearrangement uses TRBV7-8 and TRBJ1-2; no clear D. Deletions cut 3 bases from V and 2 bases from J, with 13 bases between. The CDR3 totals 15 residues. CDR1 and CDR2 (germline): SGHVS, FQNEAQ. CDR3 DNA sequence: TGTGCCAGCAGCTTTGCGGCCCGGCAGAACTATGGCTACACCTTC. Translating gives CASSFAARQNYGYTF.

The J gene is TRBJ2-5, the V gene TRBV19; 14 positions agree with TRBD2. The germline V gene encodes CDR1 LNHDA and CDR2 SQIVND (reference sequence). J was trimmed by 7 bases and V by 5 bases; bases with no gene match: 12. The CDR3 totals 17 residues. CDR3 sequence: CASSPSLTSGRGGTQYF. CDR3 in DNA: TGTGCCAGTAGTCCTAGCCTGACTAGCGGGAGGGGAGGGACCCAGTACTTC. The variable domain in full, completed from reference TRBV19 and TRBJ2-5, reads DGGITQSPKYLFRKEGQNVTLSCEQNLNHDAMYWYRQDPGQGLRLIYYSQIVNDFQKGDIAEGYSVSREKKESFPLTVTSAQKNPTAFYLCASSPSLTSGRGGTQYFGPGTRLLVL.

The chain recombines TRBV4-1 with TRBJ2-5; the D gene is possibly TRBD2 (6 bases). The J call may be mistaken, given a closer DNA end match to TRBJ2-7. The CDR3 sequence is 15 residues long. Germline V gene lookup returns CDR1 MGHRA and CDR2 YSYEKL. The CDR3 loop is CASSQTLGGAYEQYF. The CDR3, as DNA: TGCGCCAGCAGCCAAACTTTAGGCGGGGCCTACGAGCAGTACTTC.

The rearrangement joins TRBV6-5 to TRBJ1-4; the D gene is possibly TRBD1 (6 bases). The CDR3 has 14 residues. Trimming pared 6 bases from V and 7 bases from J, leaving 15 bases between. From germline, CDR1 is MNHEY and CDR2 SVGAGI. This CDR3 reads CASRPGEGPEKLFF. The CDR3 DNA reads TGTGCCAGCAGGCCAGGGGAGGGCCCTGAAAAACTGTTTTTT.

This rearrangement joins TRBV5-1 to TRBJ2-7, with TRBD1 identical over 9 bases. The germline CDR1 and CDR2 sequences are SGHRS and YFSETQ. V gave up 4 bases and J gave up 4 bases; unmatched junction bases: 15. The CDR3 is 17 residues long. The chain's CDR3 is CASSLGIGQGISYEQYF. The CDR3 DNA sequence: TGCGCCAGCAGCCTTGGTATTGGACAGGGGATTTCGTACGAGCAGTACTTC. Based on the CDR3 plus reference TRBV5-1 and TRBJ2-7, the full variable domain is KAGVTQTPRYLIKTRGQQVTLSCSPISGHRSVSWYQQTPGQGLQFLFEYFSETQRNKGNFPGRFSGRQFSNSRSEMNVSTLELGDSALYLCASSLGIGQGISYEQYFGPGTRLTVT.

This clone was seen a single time. The genes are TRBV7-9 and TRBJ2-2; D unresolved. Trimming stripped 0 bases from V and 4 bases from J, with 6 bases between. The CDR3 has 14 residues. Germline CDR1 SEHNR, CDR2 FQNEAQ (reference sequence). The DNA of the CDR3 is TGTGCCAGCAGCTTAGCGATGGCCACCGGGGAGCTGTTTTTT. It yields the protein CASSLAMATGELFF.

The V call is TRBV2, the J call TRBJ1-3; D ambiguous. The germline V gene encodes CDR1 SNHLY and CDR2 FYNNEI. V was shortened by 7 bases and J by 0 bases, with 13 bases between the two germline ends. The CDR3 sequence is 15 residues long. In DNA, the CDR3 is TGTGCCAGCACCGGGGTGCTAGGCTCTGGAAACACCATATATTTT. It specifies CASTGVLGSGNTIYF.